Listed here are 32 T cell receptor beta chains from one sample, sequenced in a study of T cell repertoires in cytomegalovirus infection. Their specific antigens are unknown. One entry per CDR3 protein, called by TCRdb with MiXCR from the reads. This sample carries about 920,000 distinct CDR3 sequences, approximately 32% of them seen once, and the ten largest clones take around 15%. The sample consisted of cultured CD8+ T cells from PBMCs, taken from culture after CMV antigen stimulation. All receptors derive from a human donor in good health (CMV status not recorded). Some clones in this sample may be carry-over from other donors' samples.

J is TRBJ1-6 and V is TRBV2; perhaps TRBD1 as D (5 bases). The CDR3 loop spans 13 amino acids. V lost 10 bases and J 7 bases, leaving 14 bases between the germline ends. Germline CDR1 and CDR2: SNHLY and FYNNEI. The CDR3 DNA is TGTGCCATCTCGACAGTTGACAATTCACCCCTCCACTTT. Its protein is CAISTVDNSPLHF.

The gene calls are TRBV29-1 and TRBJ2-3; D might be TRBD2 (6 bases). Trimming removed 7 bases from V and 0 bases from J, with 14 bases in between. Germline CDR1 reads SQVTM; CDR2 reads ANQGSEA. The CDR3 extends over 14 amino acids. The CDR3 nucleotides read TGCAGCGCCCCGGGGAGGCCGAGCACAGATACGCAGTATTTT. Protein: CSAPGRPSTDTQYF.

This rearrangement joins TRBV2 to TRBJ1-2; a possible D gene is TRBD1 (6 bases). CDR1 and CDR2 from the germline V gene are SNHLY and FYNNEI. The CDR3 contains 14 residues. Trimming cost V 5 bases and J 9 bases, with 19 bases left between them. The CDR3 loop reads CASSHSGTWIRYTF. In nucleotides, the CDR3 is TGTGCCAGCAGTCACTCCGGGACATGGATTCGCTACACCTTC.

This clonotype has more than one count but fewer than ten. The V gene is TRBV9, the J gene TRBJ1-2; TRBD1 aligns across 12 bases. This CDR3 has 17 amino acids. Germline CDR1 SGDLS, CDR2 YYNGEE. J was trimmed by 0 bases and V by 0 bases; bases with no gene match: 3. CDR3: CASSVAGTGGANYGYTF. In DNA, the CDR3 is TGTGCCAGCAGCGTAGCCGGGACAGGGGGCGCTAACTATGGCTACACCTTC.

The DNA for the CDR3 is TGTGCCAGCAGGTCGCGCGCGCTCAATCAGCCCCAGCATTTT. Translating it yields CASRSRALNQPQHF. The rearrangement links TRBV2 to TRBJ1-5; D gene uncertain. Trimming took off 6 bases at V and 3 bases at J, with 12 bases between the two ends. The germline gives CDR1 SNHLY, CDR2 FYNNEI. The CDR3 covers 14 residues.

The J gene is TRBJ2-6, the V gene TRBV19, with unresolved D. CDR1 is LNHDA, CDR2 SQIVND, per germline (reference sequence). Trimming left V 5 bases short and J 4 bases short, with 15 bases between. This CDR3 region has 16 residues. This CDR3 reads CASSDGLLEGANVLTF. Here the CDR3 DNA reads TGTGCCAGTAGTGATGGGCTGCTGGAGGGGGCCAACGTCCTGACTTTC.

This clonotype was found a few times. The chain uses TRBV7-9 and TRBJ2-7, with TRBD2 as a possible D gene (5 bases). The length of the CDR3 is 14 residues. V was trimmed by 0 bases and J by 7 bases, leaving 13 bases between them. Looked up from germline, CDR1 is SEHNR and CDR2 is FQNEAQ (reference sequence). The CDR3 DNA reads as TGTGCCAGCAGCTTAGCGCTGGGCCCGGGGGAGCAGTACTTC. Translation: CASSLALGPGEQYF. Supplemented by reference TRBV7-9 and TRBJ2-7, the full variable domain reads DTGVSQNPRHKITKRGQNVTFRCDPISEHNRLYWYRQTLGQGPEFLTYFQNEAQLEKSRLLSDRFSAERPKGSFSTLEIQRTEQGDSAMYLCASSLALGPGEQYFGPGTRLTVT.

This clonotype was detected many times. This chain joins TRBV7-8 and TRBJ1-1, with D unresolved. CDR1 is SGHVS and CDR2 is FQNEAQ in the germline V gene. This CDR3 is 15 amino acids long. V was pared by 4 bases and J by 6 bases, with 18 bases between. As DNA, the CDR3 is TGTGCCAGCAGCTCGAGGCTTTCCGGGCAGTCTGAAGCTTTCTTT. It translates to CASSSRLSGQSEAFF.

The chain joins TRBV5-6 to TRBJ2-1; 8 bases fit TRBD2. V was clipped by 0 bases and J by 3 bases; unmatched bases: 8. The germline gives CDR1 SGHDT, CDR2 YYEEEE. The CDR3 covers 17 residues. The CDR3 DNA is TGTGCCAGCAGCTTGGGGATAGCGGGGATGTTCTACAATGAGCAGTTCTTC. Encoded protein: CASSLGIAGMFYNEQFF.

CDR3 sequence reads: CSSTPGWNTEAFF. CDR3 in DNA: TGCAGCTCGACACCAGGGTGGAACACTGAAGCTTTCTTT. The chain links TRBV29-1 to TRBJ1-1; D is possibly TRBD1 (5 bases). The germline gives CDR1 SQVTM, CDR2 ANQGSEA. Trimming shortened V by 8 bases and J by 1 base, and 14 bases separated the two germline ends. The CDR3 covers 13 residues.

The chain uses TRBV20-1 and TRBJ2-7; 9 bases align to TRBD1. The CDR3 totals 14 residues. The trim removed 8 bases at V and 1 base at J, leaving 9 bases unmatched. Germline-derived CDR1 and CDR2 are DFQATT and SNEGSKA (reference sequence). CDR3 loop: CSTHDRGSSYEQYF. In nucleotides, the CDR3 is TGCAGTACTCATGACAGGGGGTCATCCTACGAGCAGTACTTC.

Many counts were recorded for this clonotype. The chain has TRBV7-9 and TRBJ2-5, with a possible D match to TRBD2 (5 bases). Germline lookup yields CDR1 SEHNR and CDR2 FQNEAQ (reference sequence). Between the trimmed V and J ends, which lost 6 bases and 4 bases, there was a span of 18 bases. The CDR3 is 15 residues long. CDR3 nucleotide sequence: TGTGCCAGCAGTTTTCGCGGGCAGTTGGTAGAGACCCAGTACTTC. This translates into CASSFRGQLVETQYF.

J is TRBJ2-1 and V is TRBV11-1; maybe TRBD2 (5 bases). V was cut by 1 base and J by 0 bases, with 16 bases left in between. There are 18 residues in the CDR3. Germline CDR1 is SGHAT and CDR2 is FQDESV (reference sequence). The CDR3 nucleotides read TGTGCCAGCAGCTTAGTATCGAGGGTTGAGTCCTCCTACAATGAGCAGTTCTTC. Translated, it gives CASSLVSRVESSYNEQFF.

As to this clonotype: This may be a read error: a much more frequent sequence differs by one nucleotide. V and J are TRBV7-8 and TRBJ2-7, with D perhaps matching TRBD1 (6 bases). Germline CDR1 and CDR2: SGHVS and FQNEAQ. This CDR3 comprises 15 residues. The CDR3 is CASSPRQADPYGQYV. The CDR3 DNA reads TGTGCCAGCAGCCCCCGACAGGCGGACCCCTACGGGCAGTACGTC.

This clonotype was recorded at least ten times. The rearrangement links TRBV6-1 to TRBJ2-7; D not resolved. CDR1 and CDR2 from the germline V gene are MNHNS and SASEGT. There are 11 residues in the CDR3. Trimming took off 6 bases at V and 3 bases at J, with 6 bases between the two ends. The CDR3 nucleotides are TGTGCCAGCAGGACGCTCTACGAGCAGTACGTC. Translation gives CASRTLYEQYV.

The sample holds a few counts of this clonotype. This sequence joins TRBV7-8 and TRBJ2-1, with D perhaps assigned TRBD1 or TRBD2 (5 bases each). Germline assignment: CDR1 SGHVS and CDR2 FQNEAQ. The CDR3 runs to 14 residues. V was clipped by 5 bases and J by 5 bases, with 13 bases between them. Here the CDR3 reads CASSPEGPDNEQFF. The DNA for the CDR3 is TGTGCCAGCAGCCCCGAGGGGCCAGACAATGAGCAGTTCTTC.

As to this clonotype: Just one base apart from a much larger clone, this may be a read error. The chain recombines TRBV7-6 with TRBJ1-2; D ambiguous. The germline V gene encodes CDR1 SGHVS and CDR2 FNYEAQ. This CDR3 has 15 amino acids. The CDR3 DNA follows: TGTGCCAACAGCCGCGTAGCCACAGTCCTCTATGGCTACACCTTC. Its translation: CANSRVATVLYGYTF.

This clonotype was detected only a few times. The rearrangement links TRBV7-9 to TRBJ2-5; TRBD1 matches 8 bases. Losses at the gene ends were 5 bases for V and 5 bases for J; bases not matched to a gene: 7. Germline CDR1 is SEHNR and CDR2 is FQNEAQ (reference sequence). The CDR3 extends over 14 amino acids. This CDR3 is CASSKPGGVETQYF. For the CDR3, the DNA is TGTGCCAGCAGCAAGCCAGGGGGCGTGGAGACCCAGTACTTC.

V gene TRBV28 combines with J gene TRBJ2-7; D ambiguous. The CDR3 has 15 residues. CDR1 is MDHEN, CDR2 SYDVKM, per germline. Trimming took off 1 base at V and 3 bases at J, with 13 bases between the two ends. This CDR3 reads CASSLSMAGDYEQYV. For the CDR3, the DNA is TGTGCCAGCAGTTTATCCATGGCCGGTGACTACGAGCAGTACGTC.

This clonotype occurred a few times. The chain couples TRBV29-1 to TRBJ1-5; D may be TRBD1 (5 bases). V was shortened by 4 bases and J by 1 base, with 5 bases between the two germline ends. The CDR3 runs 12 residues. Germline loops: CDR1 SQVTM, CDR2 ANQGSEA. DNA for the CDR3: TGCAGCGTTGGGGGGAGCAATCAGCCCCAGCATTTT. It translates to CSVGGSNQPQHF.

This clonotype appeared a few times. The gene calls are TRBV6-2 or TRBV6-3 and TRBJ1-1; the D gene is possibly TRBD1 (5 bases). Germline V gives CDR1 MNHEY, CDR2 SVGEGT. The length of the CDR3 is 11 residues. Trimming shortened V by 7 bases and J by 7 bases, and 10 bases separated the two germline ends. In nucleotides, the CDR3 is TGTGCCAGCACCCGGGGGGGTGAAGCTTTCTTT. This translates into CASTRGGEAFF.

V and J are TRBV5-6 and TRBJ1-2; D may be TRBD1 (5 bases). Germline values: CDR1 SGHDT, CDR2 YYEEEE. CDR3 length equals 16 residues. V was clipped by 3 bases and J by 3 bases, with 18 bases between them. The CDR3 region is CASSSAGLRPDYGYTF. The CDR3 DNA is TGTGCCAGCAGCTCGGCGGGACTGCGGCCGGACTATGGCTACACCTTC.

V is TRBV20-1 and J is TRBJ2-5; 14 bases are shared with TRBD2. J gave up 7 bases and V 6 bases, and 7 bases lay outside the gene matches. The CDR3 has 14 residues. The germline V gene encodes CDR1 DFQATT and CDR2 SNEGSKA (reference sequence). CDR3 sequence (DNA): TGCAGTGCAACGACTAGCGGGGGGGCGGGGACCCAGTACTTC. It codes for CSATTSGGAGTQYF.

V and J are TRBV15 and TRBJ2-1; D not resolved. Germline assignment: CDR1 LNHNV and CDR2 YYDKDF (reference sequence). This CDR3 comprises 11 residues. Trimming took 5 bases from V and 8 from J, leaving 7 bases between them. The CDR3 is CATSFGDEQFF. CDR3 nucleotides: TGTGCCACCAGCTTTGGCGATGAGCAGTTCTTC. Full variable domain (rest looked up from reference TRBV15 and TRBJ2-1): DAMVIQNPRYQVTQFGKPVTLSCSQTLNHNVMYWYQQKSSQAPKLLFHYYDKDFNNEADTPDNFQSRRPNTSFCFLDIRSPGLGDTAMYLCATSFGDEQFFGPGTRLTVL.

The chain couples TRBV9 to TRBJ1-1, with TRBD1 matching 9 bases. The CDR3 covers 13 residues. V was clipped by 3 bases and J by 8 bases; unmatched bases: 5. CDR1 SGDLS and CDR2 YYNGEE come from the germline V gene. The DNA for the CDR3 is TGTGCCAGCAGCGGTAGGGGGACAGGGGAAGCTTTCTTT. It is translated as CASSGRGTGEAFF. Complete variable domain (other parts from reference TRBV9 and TRBJ1-1): DSGVTQTPKHLITATGQRVTLRCSPRSGDLSVYWYQQSLDQGLQFLIQYYNGEERAKGNILERFSAQQFPDLHSELNLSSLELGDSALYFCASSGRGTGEAFFGQGTRLTVV.

V gene TRBV27 combines with J gene TRBJ1-5; tentative D call: TRBD1 (6 bases). The CDR3 has 14 residues. V was pared by 6 bases and J by 3 bases, with 12 bases between. Germline CDR1 MNHEY, CDR2 SMNVEV (reference sequence). The CDR3 DNA reads as TGTGCCAGCAGACGGGGGCCTTACAATCAGCCCCAGCATTTT. Translating it yields CASRRGPYNQPQHF.

The V gene is TRBV14, the J gene TRBJ2-1, with D possibly TRBD1 on 6 matching bases. Trimming took 4 bases from V and 5 from J, leaving 15 bases between them. Germline V gives CDR1 SGHDN, CDR2 FVKESK. The CDR3 contains 15 residues. The CDR3 spells CASSRRGGPDNEQFF. As DNA, the CDR3 is TGTGCCAGCAGCCGTAGAGGGGGACCGGACAATGAGCAGTTCTTC.

The chain links TRBV2 to TRBJ2-1, with D perhaps matching TRBD1 (5 bases). V was shortened by 6 bases and J by 0 bases, with 18 bases between the two germline ends. Germline V lookup: CDR1 SNHLY, CDR2 FYNNEI. The CDR3 has 17 amino acids. CDR3 sequence (DNA): TGTGCCAGCAGAACTGGCAGGGCGGACCTCTCCTACAATGAGCAGTTCTTC. Protein sequence: CASRTGRADLSYNEQFF.

This clonotype has only a few counts. The gene calls are TRBV5-5 and TRBJ2-7, with TRBD1 as a possible D gene (6 bases). V was cut by 6 bases and J by 7 bases, with 17 bases left in between. CDR3 length: 13 amino acids. CDR1 and CDR2 from the germline V gene are SGHKS and YYEKEE (reference sequence). The CDR3 region has the DNA TGTGCCAGCAAAATACCAGGGGCAGGGGAGCAGTACGTC. As protein: CASKIPGAGEQYV.

At least ten counts were recorded for this clonotype. V and J are TRBV7-2 and TRBJ2-3; TRBD2 might be the D (5 bases). The V end lost 6 bases, the J end lost 5 bases, and 15 bases lay between the germline ends. From germline, CDR1 is SGHTA and CDR2 FQGNSA. CDR3 length: 14 residues. The CDR3 DNA reads TGTGCCAGCAGTGACGTGGACGAGGGAGATACGCAGTATTTT. Its protein is CASSDVDEGDTQYF.

This clonotype was counted between two and nine times. This sequence joins TRBV29-1 and TRBJ1-4, with TRBD1 identical over 7 bases. J was trimmed by 3 bases and V by 2 bases; bases with no gene match: 3. CDR1 and CDR2 from the germline V gene are SQVTM and ANQGSEA. The CDR3 is 14 amino acids. The CDR3: CSVEKTGSNEKLFF. In DNA form, the CDR3 reads TGCAGCGTTGAAAAGACAGGGTCTAATGAAAAACTGTTTTTT.

This clonotype was counted between two and nine times. The chain recombines TRBV7-2 with TRBJ1-6; 8 nucleotides agree with TRBD1. The CDR3 has 21 amino acids. Germline V gene data show CDR1 as SGHTA and CDR2 as FQGNSA. V lost 2 bases and J lost 3; bases outside the gene matches: 18. The CDR3 DNA sequence: TGTGCCAGCAGCTTAACGTTGGGGGACAGGCTTTCGGGCCTCTATAATTCACCCCTCCACTTT. This translates into CASSLTLGDRLSGLYNSPLHF.